The 32 T cell receptor beta chains below were found in one sample sequenced in a study of esophageal squamous cell carcinoma under preoperative chemotherapy. TCRdb recomputed calls from the PCR reads with MiXCR, one row per CDR3 protein. The top ten clones hold about 12% of a sample with around 29,000 distinct CDR3 sequences, about half of them seen once. Time point of the sample: before preoperative PTX-NDP chemotherapy. The material was obtained from a patient given preoperative chemotherapy. The source of these receptors is a human donor with esophageal squamous cell carcinoma. The donor label of this sample is uncertain.

The V and J genes are TRBV6-5 and TRBJ2-3, with 9 positions matching TRBD2. Germline CDR1 MNHEY, CDR2 SVGAGI. The CDR3 covers 16 residues. V lost 0 bases to trimming and J lost 2 bases; unmatched junction nucleotides: 3. The CDR3 loop reads CASSYSTSGLTDTQYF. The CDR3 DNA follows: TGTGCCAGCAGTTACTCGACTAGCGGACTCACAGATACGCAGTATTTT.

This sequence joins TRBV7-8 and TRBJ2-7; tentatively, D is TRBD2 (5 bases). V was pared by 5 bases and J by 1 base, with 12 bases between. The CDR3 has 14 residues. Germline V gene sequence: CDR1 SGHVS, CDR2 FQNEAQ. CDR3 DNA sequence: TGTGCCAGCAGCCCAAGACGAGGGTCCTACGAGCAGTACTTC. It is translated as CASSPRRGSYEQYF.

The CDR3: CASSFERQGGYTF. CDR3 DNA sequence: TGTGCCAGCAGTTTCGAGCGGCAGGGTGGCTACACCTTC. The chain has TRBV12-3 or TRBV12-4 and TRBJ1-2, with TRBD1 as a possible D gene (5 bases). The V and J ends lost 3 bases and 7 bases respectively, with 12 bases between them. The CDR3 has 13 amino acids.

Regarding this clonotype: Its ends do not fully match the called genes, so a read error is possible. This rearrangement joins TRBV10-2 to TRBJ2-1; TRBD2 matches 13 bases. Per the germline V gene, CDR1 is WSHSY and CDR2 is SAAADI. The CDR3 consists of 14 residues. The CDR3 sequence is CASRGTSGNNEQFF. The CDR3 DNA sequence: TGCGCCAGCAGGGGGACTAGCGGGAACAACGAGCAGTTCTTC.

This clonotype has a handful of counts. This sequence joins TRBV5-1 and TRBJ2-5; D is possibly TRBD2 (6 bases). Per germline, CDR1 SGHRS and CDR2 YFSETQ. Trimming cost V 4 bases and J 2 bases, with 12 bases left between them. This CDR3 is 14 amino acids long. As DNA, the CDR3 is TGCGCCAGCAGCGCCCCCGGGGGTCAAGAGACCCAGTACTTC. Translating gives CASSAPGGQETQYF. The complete variable domain, with remaining parts taken from reference TRBV5-1 and TRBJ2-5, reads KAGVTQTPRYLIKTRGQQVTLSCSPISGHRSVSWYQQTPGQGLQFLFEYFSETQRNKGNFPGRFSGRQFSNSRSEMNVSTLELGDSALYLCASSAPGGQETQYFGPGTRLLVL.

This clonotype showed up just once. A much larger clone lies a single base off, so this may be a read error. The V gene is TRBV7-2, the J gene TRBJ2-5; 7 bases are a match to TRBD2. The CDR3 is 14 residues long. Germline V gene lookup returns CDR1 SGHTA and CDR2 FQGNSA. The CDR3 loop reads CVSSSYGGQETQYF. DNA for the CDR3: TGTGTCAGCAGCTCCTACGGGGGGCAAGAGACCCAGTACTTC.

This chain links TRBV7-2 with TRBJ2-4; no clear D gene. CDR1 and CDR2 from the germline V gene are SGHTA and FQGNSA. V was pared by 9 bases and J by 1 base, with 16 bases between. This CDR3 contains 15 residues. The CDR3 sequence is CARGFTTLAKNIQYF. DNA of the CDR3: TGTGCCAGGGGCTTCACGACGCTTGCCAAAAACATTCAGTACTTC.

This clonotype was counted many times. One end of the junction does not line up with germline, which may come from a read error. The chain employs TRBV7-7 and TRBJ2-5, with D possibly TRBD1 on 6 matching bases. The better agreement between TRBJ2-7 and the DNA end casts doubt on the J call. The CDR3 totals 13 residues. In germline, CDR1 is SSHAT, CDR2 FNYEAQ (reference sequence). CDR3 sequence reads: CASSPSRDIEQYF. The CDR3 bases are TGTGCTAGCAGCCCCTCCCGGGACATCGAGCAGTACTTC.

The CDR3 loop reads CASSSLDRWDLAKKTQYF. CDR3 nucleotides: TGTGCCAGCAGCTCCCTCGACAGGTGGGATCTAGCCAAAAAGACCCAGTACTTC. The chain links TRBV11-3 to TRBJ2-5; D may be TRBD1 (6 bases). Germline V gene data show CDR1 as SGHNT and CDR2 as YENEEA. The CDR3 is 18 residues long. The germline V and J ends were trimmed by 4 bases and 6 bases, with 27 bases remaining between them.

This clonotype is classed as medium-sized. The chain carries TRBV7-8 and TRBJ2-7, with 7 bases identical to TRBD2. Germline V gene sequence: CDR1 SGHVS, CDR2 FQNEAQ. Unmatched junction bases numbered 5, after V lost 0 bases and J lost 0 bases. This CDR3 spans 16 amino acids. The CDR3 sequence: CASSLATLAPSYEQYF. Here the CDR3 DNA reads TGTGCCAGCAGCTTAGCCACACTAGCGCCCTCCTACGAGCAGTACTTC.

The chain employs TRBV6-1 and TRBJ2-3, with D perhaps TRBD1 or TRBD2 (5 bases each). The CDR3 length is 17 residues. Between the trimmed V and J ends, which lost 3 bases and 4 bases, there was a span of 20 bases. Germline loops: CDR1 MNHNS, CDR2 SASEGT. The CDR3 DNA reads TGTGCCAGCAGTGATAGAGGGGCAGGGTCGTCGGCAGATACGCAGTATTTT. Translation gives CASSDRGAGSSADTQYF.

This clonotype was recorded at least ten times. Given the absence of the conserved phenylalanine or tryptophan at the CDR3 end, a read error is likely. Because the CDR3's place on the DNA is in doubt, the DNA is left out and the CDR3 is given as listed by TCRdb. The gene calls are TRBV7-9 and TRBJ2-1; the table assigns TRBD2, which was not confirmed against the DNA. In germline, CDR1 is SEHNR, CDR2 FQNEAQ (reference sequence). The length of the CDR3 is 9 amino acids, counting both ends. CDR3 loop: CASSPRLAG.

For this clonotype: No conserved phenylalanine or tryptophan ends this CDR3, so it is likely a read error. Because the CDR3's place on the DNA is in doubt, the DNA is left out and the CDR3 is given as listed by TCRdb. The V and J genes are TRBV7-6 and TRBJ2-5. The CDR3 is 14 amino acids long, termini counted. CDR1 and CDR2 (germline): SGHVS, FNYEAQ. The CDR3 region is CASSLDGHQETRFS.

V gene TRBV7-8 combines with J gene TRBJ1-1, with D possibly TRBD1 on 6 matching bases. The CDR3 extends over 17 amino acids. V lost 5 bases, J lost 3 bases, and 22 bases lay in between. Germline V gene data show CDR1 as SGHVS and CDR2 as FQNEAQ. CDR3 sequence: CASSQYRDRKVHTEAFF. The CDR3 DNA reads TGTGCCAGCAGCCAGTACAGGGATCGAAAGGTACACACTGAAGCTTTCTTT.

This chain uses TRBV7-2 with TRBJ2-4; D not resolved. The end of the DNA aligns better with TRBJ2-5, so the J call may be wrong. The CDR3 contains 15 residues. The germline V gene has CDR1 SGHTA and CDR2 FQGNSA. The CDR3 sequence is CASSSTTIDKKTQYF. CDR3 DNA: TGTGCCAGCAGTAGCACAACGATTGACAAAAAGACCCAGTACTTC.

This CDR3 reads CASSPVAGGDEQYF. The CDR3 region has the DNA TGCGCCAGCAGCCCCGTAGCGGGGGGCGACGAGCAGTACTTC. The genes are TRBV5-1 and TRBJ2-1; 10 positions match TRBD2. The J call may be mistaken, given a closer DNA end match to TRBJ2-7. Germline-derived CDR1 and CDR2 are SGHRS and YFSETQ. This CDR3 comprises 14 residues.

The chain carries TRBV10-2 and TRBJ2-5; 7 bases fit TRBD2. TRBJ2-7 explains the end of the DNA better; the J call may be wrong. The CDR3 has 14 residues. CDR1 and CDR2 from the germline V gene are WSHSY and SAAADI. The CDR3 sequence is CASSTSAHSYEQYF. DNA of the CDR3: TGCGCCAGCAGTACTAGCGCCCACTCCTACGAGCAGTACTTC.

This clonotype turned up a few times. J is TRBJ2-1 and V is TRBV28; TRBD1 aligns across 7 bases. Gene TRBJ2-7 matches the end of the DNA better, so the J call may be wrong. This CDR3 is built from 12 residues. The germline V gene has CDR1 MDHEN and CDR2 SYDVKM. CDR3 region: CASSWTGFGQYF. CDR3 DNA: TGTGCCAGCAGTTGGACAGGTTTCGGGCAGTACTTC.

The chain carries TRBV10-2 and TRBJ2-1; TRBD2 matches at 10 bases. The J call is in doubt because the DNA end fits TRBJ2-7 better. CDR3 length: 15 amino acids. Germline CDR1 and CDR2: WSHSY and SAAADI. Here the CDR3 reads CASRLSLAGVYEQYF. CDR3 bases: TGCGCCAGCAGACTCAGTCTAGCGGGAGTCTACGAGCAGTACTTC.

This clonotype appeared many times. The chain recombines TRBV5-4 with TRBJ2-3; TRBD2 matches 10 bases. V gave up 2 bases and J gave up 3 bases; unmatched junction bases: 3. The germline V gene encodes CDR1 SGHNT and CDR2 YYREEE (reference sequence). CDR3 length: 15 amino acids. CDR3 sequence (DNA): TGTGCCAGCAGCTTAGAGACTAGCGGGACAGATACGCAGTATTTT. Its protein product is CASSLETSGTDTQYF. Variable domain in full (rest from reference TRBV5-4 and TRBJ2-3): ETGVTQSPTHLIKTRGQQVTLRCSSQSGHNTVSWYQQALGQGPQFIFQYYREEENGRGNFPPRFSGLQFPNYSSELNVNALELDDSALYLCASSLETSGTDTQYFGPGTRLTVL.

In its sample, this clonotype was seen a few times. The chain joins TRBV6-4 to TRBJ2-2; 11 bases are shared with TRBD2. The CDR3 contains 23 residues. The germline V gene encodes CDR1 MRHNA and CDR2 SNTAGT. V shed 9 bases, J shed 5 bases, and the junction held 32 bases outside the gene matches. CDR3 amino acids: CARRGWTESSGRVGSGGTGELFF. The CDR3 bases are TGTGCCAGGAGAGGGTGGACAGAAAGTAGCGGGAGGGTCGGGAGTGGGGGGACCGGGGAGCTGTTTTTT.

The gene calls are TRBV7-2 and TRBJ2-5; possible D gene TRBD2, 7 bases. V was pared by 6 bases and J by 3 bases, with 20 bases between. Per germline, CDR1 SGHTA and CDR2 FQGNSA. There are 16 residues in the CDR3. CDR3 loop: CASRGLGGRDKETQYF. The CDR3 nucleotides are TGTGCCAGCAGGGGGCTGGGGGGGCGGGACAAAGAGACCCAGTACTTC.

This clonotype came up many times. The V and J genes are TRBV6-4 and TRBJ2-6; D gene unclear. The germline V gene has CDR1 MRHNA and CDR2 SNTAGT. CDR3 size: 16 residues. V was trimmed by 5 bases and J by 2 bases, leaving 13 bases between them. CDR3 in amino acids: CASSKDGPAGANVLTF. CDR3 sequence (DNA): TGTGCCAGCAGTAAAGATGGACCGGCTGGGGCCAACGTCCTGACTTTC.

This rearrangement joins TRBV27 to TRBJ2-7, with 15 bases matching TRBD2. V lost 8 bases, J lost 5 bases, and 7 bases stayed unmatched. The CDR3 loop spans 15 amino acids. Germline V CDR1 and CDR2: MNHEY, SMNVEV (reference sequence). CDR3 nucleotide sequence: TGTGCCAGCGGGGGACTAGCGGGAGGAGGCGACGAGCAGTACTTC. Its translation: CASGGLAGGGDEQYF.

This clonotype was picked up a small number of times. The rearrangement links TRBV7-9 to TRBJ2-3; weak D call: TRBD1 (7 bases). This CDR3 has 17 residues. Trimming cost V 6 bases and J 9 bases, with 28 bases left between them. Germline-derived CDR1 and CDR2 are SEHNR and FQNEAQ (reference sequence). The CDR3 bases are TGTGCCAGCAGTCAAAGTGGCGGGACAGCGAACACCGGGACGCAGTATTTT. Protein product: CASSQSGGTANTGTQYF.

This clonotype was counted at least ten times. The chain has TRBV7-2 and TRBJ2-5; the match to TRBD2 covers 7 bases. From germline, CDR1 is SGHTA and CDR2 FQGNSA. The V and J ends lost 1 base and 7 bases, in that order; junction bases with no gene match: 6. This CDR3 spans 14 amino acids. The CDR3 reads CASSLDLAEGTQYF. The DNA of the CDR3 is TGTGCCAGCAGCTTAGACCTAGCGGAAGGGACCCAGTACTTC.

CDR3 DNA: TGTGCCAGCAGTGACAGGGGGCGGGCTAGCGGGACCCCAGATACGCAGTATTTT. Protein: CASSDRGRASGTPDTQYF. The chain recombines TRBV6-1 with TRBJ2-3; a weak D match, TRBD2 (9 bases). In germline, CDR1 is MNHNS, CDR2 SASEGT. CDR3 length: 18 amino acids. With 3 bases removed from V and 4 bases from J, the gap between germline ends came to 23 bases.

The chain couples TRBV7-6 to TRBJ2-4; D remains unclear. This CDR3 has 13 residues. Germline CDR1 is SGHVS and CDR2 is FNYEAQ. Deletions cut 5 bases from V and 15 bases from J, with 20 bases between. In DNA, the CDR3 is TGTGCCAGCAGCACCTTAAGCCCCCGCTTTAGGTACTTC. Translated, it gives CASSTLSPRFRYF.

This clonotype has a count of ten or more. The gene calls are TRBV10-3 and TRBJ2-1; TRBD1 is a possible D gene (6 bases). This CDR3 spans 13 amino acids. Per germline, CDR1 ENHRY and CDR2 SYGVKD. With 2 bases removed from V and 6 bases from J, the gap between germline ends came to 8 bases. CDR3 residues: CAISEDRLNEQFF. The CDR3 bases are TGTGCCATCAGTGAGGACAGGCTCAATGAGCAGTTCTTC.

This clonotype was seen repeatedly, ten times or more. This chain links TRBV12-3 or TRBV12-4 with TRBJ1-1; D not certain. V lost 6 bases to trimming and J lost 1 base, with 9 bases between them. The CDR3 spans 13 residues. The DNA for the CDR3 is TGTGCCAGCAGCCCTGACGGGAACACTGAAGCTTTCTTT. Its translation: CASSPDGNTEAFF.

Many counts were recorded for this clonotype. The chain uses TRBV6-1 and TRBJ2-1; TRBD2 matches at 15 bases. Unmatched junction bases numbered 7, after V lost 7 bases and J lost 9 bases. Germline V gene lookup returns CDR1 MNHNS and CDR2 SASEGT. The CDR3 has 15 amino acids. The CDR3 loop reads CASTRTSGRATEQFF. In nucleotides, the CDR3 is TGTGCCAGCACCAGGACTAGCGGGAGGGCCACTGAGCAGTTCTTC.

The chain recombines TRBV7-2 with TRBJ2-4; possibly TRBD1 or TRBD2 for D (5 bases each). This CDR3 has 16 amino acids. The germline V gene has CDR1 SGHTA and CDR2 FQGNSA. V lost 8 bases to trimming and J lost 13 bases, with 30 bases between them. In DNA form, the CDR3 reads TGTGCCAGCCGCGCCCCGGGGCGGAGAGCCAAAGACACGCAGTACTTC. Translating gives CASRAPGRRAKDTQYF.